Listed here are 2 T cell receptor beta chains from one sample, sequenced in a study of cytomegalovirus exposure and HLA in healthy donors. The PCR contained 60 Vbeta and 13 Jbeta primers. Assay used: immunoSEQ multiplex PCR; TCRdb lists only in-frame clones, some missing. The profile shows roughly 160,000 clones, about 80% of them singletons. Source material: PBMCs. These receptors were taken from a man aged 25 to 40 in good health and CMV-seronegative.

The V gene is TRBV7-8, the J gene TRBJ2-3; TRBD2 aligns across 10 bases. The CDR3 runs 13 residues. The germline V gene has CDR1 SGHVS and CDR2 FQNEAQ. Trimming took 6 bases from V and 6 from J; bases not matched to a gene: 3. The CDR3 region is CASRTTSGDTQYF. CDR3 DNA: TGTGCCAGCAGAACGACTAGCGGGGATACGCAGTATTTT.

This clone has just a few counts. This chain's CDR3 is CASSQGLDYVGEETQYF. Here the CDR3 DNA reads TGCGCCAGCAGCCAGGGACTAGACTACGTAGGAGAGGAGACCCAGTACTTC. The chain has TRBV5-1 and TRBJ2-5; TRBD2 aligns across 8 bases. The CDR3 totals 17 residues. J gave up 5 bases and V 4 bases, and 16 bases lay outside the gene matches. The germline V gene encodes CDR1 SGHRS and CDR2 YFSETQ.